This record covers a single T cell receptor beta chain. The data are from a study of blood T cell repertoires in COVID-19. Study background: Sources were T cells, B-cell-depleted T cells, or PBMCs; the material itself was cDNA or gDNA.

CDR1 and CDR2 (germline): GTSNPN, SVGIG (reference sequence). The V and J ends lost 4 bases and 1 base respectively, with 13 bases between them. The CDR3 length is 14 residues. The authors' processing: Nucleated cell number was recorded as an estimate derived from reference gene primer amplification. Assay: immunoSEQ multiplex PCR; the TCRdb copy retains only in-frame clones and omits some. The V and J calls and clone size come from that table; D and trimming were worked out from the DNA. The sample lists tens of thousands of clones; around nine tenths were seen once. The origin of this receptor is a human donor in a cohort sampled during active COVID-19. The V gene is TRBV30, the J gene TRBJ2-5, with a weak D call TRBD2 (6 bases). What was sequenced was peripheral blood. CDR3 nucleotide sequence: TGTGCCTGGAACCTCGGCGGGGTCCAAGAGACCCAGTACTTC. Translation gives CAWNLGGVQETQYF.